Below are 27 T cell receptor beta chains sequenced from a single sample in a study of response to subunit inactivated influenza vaccine. TCRdb processed the RT-PCR reads anew with MiXCR; each CDR3 protein has one entry. This repertoire shows 650,000 to 850,000 distinct CDR3 sequences, around 14% found once; its top ten account for 6% to 7%. Sequencing used PBMCs from blood, obtained around two weeks before vaccination. The source of these receptors is a man between 45 and 60 years old who received an inactivated influenza vaccine.

The sample holds a few counts of this clonotype. The chain uses TRBV4-3 and TRBJ2-7; tentative D call: TRBD2 (5 bases). With 0 bases removed from V and 5 bases from J, the gap between germline ends came to 14 bases. The CDR3 has 15 amino acids. Germline assignment: CDR1 LGHNA and CDR2 YSLEER. In DNA form, the CDR3 reads TGCGCCAGCAGCCAAGATTTCGAGACTACCCACGAGCAGTACTTC. Translated: CASSQDFETTHEQYF.

This clonotype was counted between two and nine times. The rearrangement uses TRBV7-2 and TRBJ2-3, with D uncertain. Germline CDR1 reads SGHTA; CDR2 reads FQGNSA. This CDR3 region has 15 residues. V gave up 1 base and J gave up 4 bases, with 12 bases separating them. This CDR3 is CASSLVGNRADTQYF. The CDR3 region has the DNA TGTGCCAGCAGCTTAGTAGGGAATCGGGCAGATACGCAGTATTTT.

The V and J genes are TRBV28 and TRBJ2-7; 9 bases are a match to TRBD2. The trim removed 5 bases at V and 0 bases at J, leaving 8 bases unmatched. The CDR3 extends over 16 amino acids. Per germline, CDR1 MDHEN and CDR2 SYDVKM. The CDR3 protein is CASSLGLATSSYEQYF. CDR3 nucleotide sequence: TGTGCCAGCAGTCTCGGACTAGCGACTAGCTCCTACGAGCAGTACTTC.

This clonotype turned up a few times. V gene TRBV12-3 or TRBV12-4 combines with J gene TRBJ2-2; D gene ambiguous. The CDR3 sequence is 14 residues long. V was clipped by 4 bases and J by 2 bases, with 8 bases between them. Written as DNA, the CDR3 is TGTGCCAGCAGTTATGTCCTCAACACCGGGGAGCTGTTTTTT. Protein: CASSYVLNTGELFF.

The chain has TRBV6-2 or TRBV6-3 and TRBJ2-3, with D unclear. The CDR3 is made up of 16 amino acids. V gave up 2 bases and J gave up 2 bases, with 14 bases separating them. Germline CDR1 reads MNHEY; CDR2 reads SVGEGT. In nucleotides, the CDR3 is TGTGCCAGCAGTTACGTCGGCACCACTATCACAGATACGCAGTATTTT. This gives the protein CASSYVGTTITDTQYF.

This rearrangement joins TRBV5-1 to TRBJ2-1, with 12 positions matching TRBD2. The germline CDR1 and CDR2 sequences are SGHRS and YFSETQ. The CDR3 is 19 residues long. The junction had 10 bases not matched to a gene; V was cut back by 3 bases and J by 0 bases. The CDR3 region has the DNA TGCGCCAGCAGCTACTCCGGGACTAGCGGGCGGAGCTCCTACAATGAGCAGTTCTTC. Its translation: CASSYSGTSGRSSYNEQFF.

This sequence joins TRBV5-6 and TRBJ2-4; D is undetermined. Germline loops: CDR1 SGHDT, CDR2 YYEEEE. The CDR3 is made up of 12 amino acids. Trimming cost V 2 bases and J 5 bases, with 5 bases left between them. CDR3 nucleotide sequence: TGTGCCAGCAGCTTCCAGGAAAACATTCAGTACTTC. Amino acids: CASSFQENIQYF.

This clonotype was seen ten or more times. V gene TRBV5-1 combines with J gene TRBJ1-2; no clear D. Germline V lookup: CDR1 SGHRS, CDR2 YFSETQ. Deletions cut 1 base from V and 2 bases from J, with 9 bases between. The CDR3 consists of 14 residues. CDR3 nucleotide sequence: TGCGCCAGCAGCTTGTCCGAAAGGAACTATGGCTACACCTTC. It translates to CASSLSERNYGYTF.

This clonotype was found many times. This chain uses TRBV12-3 or TRBV12-4 with TRBJ2-3; D not resolved. The CDR3 has 15 amino acids. V was pared by 3 bases and J by 3 bases, with 13 bases between. CDR3 amino acids: CASSFGHRRTDTQYF. The CDR3 region has the DNA TGTGCCAGCAGTTTCGGTCATAGAAGGACAGATACGCAGTATTTT.

The V call is TRBV9, the J call TRBJ2-7; 11 nucleotides line up with TRBD2. V lost 0 bases to trimming and J lost 2 bases; unmatched junction nucleotides: 4. CDR3 length equals 16 residues. The germline V gene has CDR1 SGDLS and CDR2 YYNGEE. DNA of the CDR3: TGTGCCAGCAGCGTAGCTACTAGCGGGAGCCCCTACGAGCAGTACTTC. It codes for CASSVATSGSPYEQYF.

This clonotype was counted a few times. The gene calls are TRBV29-1 and TRBJ2-2; D perhaps matches TRBD2 (5 bases). Germline V gives CDR1 SQVTM, CDR2 ANQGSEA. Trimming left V 7 bases short and J 8 bases short, with 14 bases between. This CDR3 is 12 amino acids long. The CDR3 sequence: CSAPAGSGELFF. CDR3 coding DNA: TGCAGCGCCCCTGCGGGTTCGGGGGAGCTGTTTTTT.

Many counts were recorded for this clonotype. The gene calls are TRBV28 and TRBJ1-1; D might be TRBD1 (6 bases). Trimming took off 3 bases at V and 1 base at J, with 12 bases between the two ends. This CDR3 contains 15 residues. The germline V gene has CDR1 MDHEN and CDR2 SYDVKM. The CDR3 protein is CASSLRGVSNTEAFF. The CDR3, as DNA: TGTGCCAGCAGTTTGAGGGGGGTATCGAACACTGAAGCTTTCTTT.

This clonotype came up a few times. The chain carries TRBV20-1 and TRBJ1-2; D gene ambiguous. CDR1 and CDR2 from the germline V gene are DFQATT and SNEGSKA (reference sequence). CDR3 size: 18 residues. Deletions cut 1 base from V and 3 bases from J, with 24 bases between. CDR3: CSARGLGVGRLSYYGYTF. DNA for the CDR3: TGCAGTGCTAGAGGGCTCGGGGTTGGCCGACTCTCGTACTATGGCTACACCTTC.

This clonotype appeared a few times. J is TRBJ1-2 and V is TRBV5-6, with D possibly TRBD1 on 5 matching bases. CDR1 and CDR2 from the germline V gene are SGHDT and YYEEEE. The CDR3 has 13 amino acids. Trimming left V 1 base short and J 7 bases short, with 11 bases between. CDR3: CASSLRRARGYTF. CDR3 DNA sequence: TGTGCCAGCAGCTTGCGCAGGGCGCGTGGCTACACCTTC.

J is TRBJ2-2 and V is TRBV5-5; D call uncertain. Germline CDR1 is SGHKS and CDR2 is YYEKEE (reference sequence). With 1 base removed from V and 0 bases from J, the gap between germline ends came to 7 bases. There are 15 residues in the CDR3. For the CDR3, the DNA is TGTGCCAGCAGCTTGTTGCGATCGAACACCGGGGAGCTGTTTTTT. It codes for CASSLLRSNTGELFF.

This clonotype was picked up many times. This chain uses TRBV5-1 with TRBJ2-1; D gene uncertain. The CDR3 runs to 12 residues. Germline lookup yields CDR1 SGHRS and CDR2 YFSETQ. V was trimmed by 0 bases and J by 10 bases, leaving 8 bases between them. The CDR3: CASSLVGLEQFF. The DNA of the CDR3 is TGCGCCAGCAGCTTGGTGGGTTTAGAGCAGTTCTTC. The entire variable domain, with the rest obtained from reference TRBV5-1 and TRBJ2-1, is as follows: KAGVTQTPRYLIKTRGQQVTLSCSPISGHRSVSWYQQTPGQGLQFLFEYFSETQRNKGNFPGRFSGRQFSNSRSEMNVSTLELGDSALYLCASSLVGLEQFFGPGTRLTVL.

This clonotype was recorded a few times. This chain connects TRBV6-2 or TRBV6-3 to TRBJ2-1; D remains unclear. This CDR3 is 14 amino acids long. The germline V gene has CDR1 MNHEY and CDR2 SVGEGT. Trimming removed 0 bases at V and 7 bases at J, with 10 bases between. The CDR3 nucleotides read TGTGCCAGCAGTTACTCGGGCCTGCTGAATGAGCAGTTCTTC. This sequence encodes CASSYSGLLNEQFF.

V is TRBV21-1 and J is TRBJ2-7. TRBV21-1 constitutes a pseudogene. The CDR3 totals 11 residues. The CDR3 spells CAILFSGEQYF. DNA for the CDR3: TGTGCCATCCTCTTTTCGGGCGAGCAGTACTTC.

The gene calls are TRBV18 and TRBJ1-5; D is unresolved. This CDR3 region has 14 residues. Germline CDR1 reads KGHSH; CDR2 reads LQKENI. Trimming took off 5 bases at V and 2 bases at J, with 10 bases between the two ends. The CDR3 sequence: CASSVNTRNQPQHF. The DNA of the CDR3 is TGTGCCAGCTCAGTCAACACCCGCAATCAGCCCCAGCATTTT.

This clonotype was seen only a few times. The chain couples TRBV30 to TRBJ1-2; weak D call: TRBD1 (5 bases). Germline assignment: CDR1 GTSNPN and CDR2 SVGIG (reference sequence). The CDR3 runs to 10 residues. CDR3 bases: TGTGCGGCCGGGGCCTATGGCTACACCTTC. As protein: CAAGAYGYTF.

V and J are TRBV5-1 and TRBJ2-5; D perhaps matches TRBD1 (5 bases). Germline values: CDR1 SGHRS, CDR2 YFSETQ. The CDR3 extends over 14 amino acids. The ends were cut back, 4 bases at V and 2 bases at J, with 12 bases in the middle. This CDR3 is CASSTARQQETQYF. The CDR3 coding sequence is TGCGCCAGCAGCACTGCCCGACAGCAAGAGACCCAGTACTTC.

This clonotype was observed a handful of times. The chain links TRBV2 to TRBJ1-5, with D possibly being TRBD1 (6 bases). The CDR3 runs to 13 residues. The germline V gene encodes CDR1 SNHLY and CDR2 FYNNEI. V lost 4 bases to trimming and J lost 6 bases, with 10 bases between them. The CDR3 DNA sequence: TGTGCCAGCAGTGGGGGGGCCGGTCAGCCCCAGCATTTT. This codes for CASSGGAGQPQHF.

The rearrangement joins TRBV12-3 or TRBV12-4 to TRBJ1-5, with a possible D match to TRBD1 (5 bases). The V gene lost 1 base and the J gene lost 2 bases, with 12 bases spanning the gap. The CDR3 sequence is 16 residues long. CDR3 amino acids: CASSLGGLGGNQPQHF. As DNA, the CDR3 is TGTGCCAGCAGTTTAGGGGGTTTGGGGGGCAATCAGCCCCAGCATTTT.

The chain uses TRBV18 and TRBJ2-3; D is unresolved. The CDR3 is 16 residues long. Germline V lookup: CDR1 KGHSH, CDR2 LQKENI. Between the trimmed V and J ends, which lost 7 bases and 4 bases, there was a span of 21 bases. The CDR3 region has the DNA TGTGCCAGCTTCCCTCGAATGTTTTCGGGTCCAGATACGCAGTATTTT. It specifies CASFPRMFSGPDTQYF.

CDR3 bases: TGCGCCAGCAGTCGGGGGGGGGACTATGGCTACACCTTC. This gives the protein CASSRGGDYGYTF. The gene calls are TRBV5-1 and TRBJ1-2, with D possibly matching TRBD1 (5 bases). V was trimmed by 5 bases and J by 3 bases, leaving 11 bases between them. CDR1 is SGHRS and CDR2 is YFSETQ in the germline V gene. This CDR3 has 13 residues. The full variable domain, with the rest looked up from reference TRBV5-1 and TRBJ1-2, is KAGVTQTPRYLIKTRGQQVTLSCSPISGHRSVSWYQQTPGQGLQFLFEYFSETQRNKGNFPGRFSGRQFSNSRSEMNVSTLELGDSALYLCASSRGGDYGYTFGSGTRLTVV.

V usage is TRBV10-3 and J usage is TRBJ2-2; maybe TRBD1 (5 bases). CDR3 length: 14 residues. The ends were cut back, 5 bases at V and 3 bases at J, with 10 bases in the middle. Germline lookup yields CDR1 ENHRY and CDR2 SYGVKD. This CDR3 is CAISNARDTGELFF. In DNA, the CDR3 is TGTGCCATCAGTAACGCCAGGGACACCGGGGAGCTGTTTTTT.

This clonotype was seen a few times. The rearrangement links TRBV14 to TRBJ2-1; D gene uncertain. This CDR3 has 13 amino acids. CDR1 and CDR2 from the germline V gene are SGHDN and FVKESK. Trimming took off 1 base at V and 9 bases at J, with 10 bases between the two ends. The CDR3 is CASSQGEVGEQFF. In DNA, the CDR3 is TGTGCCAGCAGCCAAGGGGAAGTGGGTGAGCAGTTCTTC.